A selection of T cell receptor beta chains follows, all from one sample in a study of blood T cells in healthy people across ages. TCRdb reprocessed the 5' RACE reads with MiXCR, giving one entry per CDR3 protein. This table has a few hundred thousand distinct CDR3 sequences, about 26% appearing once. The sample was also linked to a second study, of T cells of mothers and their children.

The specimen sequenced was blood. The receptors originated from a boy younger than 10 in good health. Both conserved end residues are part of each CDR3. The D gene is left open where the match is weak. Some rows have no size entry. The others give once, few or many, or a class for an expanded clone.

d_call	v_call	j_call	clone_size	cdr3_nt	cdr3_aa
-	TRBV3-1	TRBJ1-6	few	TGTGCCAGCAGCCCGACAGGATGGGGCTCACCCCTCCACTTT	CASSPTGWGSPLHF
-	TRBV10-3	TRBJ2-7	-	TGTGCCATCAGTGAACCGACCGGATACGAGCAGTACTTC	CAISEPTGYEQYF
-	TRBV5-1	TRBJ2-5	few	TGCGCCAGCAGCTTGGAGTCTTCTAGGTGGGAGACCCAGTACTTC	CASSLESSRWETQYF
-	TRBV19	TRBJ2-1	-	TGTGCCAGTAGTGCGGACTCCGCCTACAATGAGCAGTTCTTC	CASSADSAYNEQFF
TRBD1	TRBV7-8	TRBJ1-1	-	TGTGCCTGCAGCTTAACAGGGGGGACTGAAGCTTTCTTT	CACSLTGGTEAFF
-	TRBV7-9	TRBJ2-7	few	TGTGCCAGCAGCCGAGGACGAAGCGAGCAGTACTTC	CASSRGRSEQYF
-	TRBV20-1	TRBJ1-2	few	TGCAGTGCCCCAGCCGGGGGTGGCTACACCTTC	CSAPAGGGYTF
-	TRBV3-1	TRBJ1-1	few	TGTGCCAGCAGCCAAGAAATGACTGAAGCTTTCTTT	CASSQEMTEAFF
TRBD2	TRBV7-2	TRBJ2-7	-	TGTGCCAGCAGCTTACGACTAGCGGGGGGGTGGGACGAGCAGTACTTC	CASSLRLAGGWDEQYF
-	TRBV5-1	TRBJ2-1	few	TGCGCCAGCAGCTTGGTCGGGGAGCCCTACAATGAGCAGTTCTTC	CASSLVGEPYNEQFF
-	TRBV6-1	TRBJ2-5	-	TGTGCCAGCAGTGACGGGGACGGCGGAAGGCGCCAGTACTTC	CASSDGDGGRRQYF
-	TRBV28	TRBJ1-2	few	TGTGCCAGCAGTTTTCGGCTTAACTATGGCTACACCTTC	CASSFRLNYGYTF
TRBD1	TRBV5-1	TRBJ2-7	few	TGCGCTAGCAGCTACGGGACAGGAGGCAACGAGCAGTACTTC	CASSYGTGGNEQYF
-	TRBV10-3	TRBJ2-7	-	TGTGCCATCAGTGAGGTTGATCGCTACGAGCAGTACTTC	CAISEVDRYEQYF
TRBD2	TRBV5-1	TRBJ2-2	few	TGCGCCAGCAGCTTGGAGTGGACTAGCGCCGGGGAGCTGTTTTTT	CASSLEWTSAGELFF
-	TRBV3-1	TRBJ1-1	few	TGTGCGTCGGTTCGACAAGAGGGGACTGAAGCTTTCTTT	CASVRQEGTEAFF
-	TRBV6-5	TRBJ1-2	-	TGTGCCAGCAGCCCCCAGGAAGAAAGTGGCTACACCTTC	CASSPQEESGYTF
-	TRBV10-3	TRBJ2-7	few	TGTGCCATCAGTGAGTTTGGTGGCGGTAGCTACGAGCAGTACTTC	CAISEFGGGSYEQYF
-	TRBV21-1	TRBJ2-3	-	TGTGCCAGCAGCAAAGCTAATGGGGAGTACACAGATACGCAGTATTTT	CASSKANGEYTDTQYF
-	TRBV20-1	TRBJ1-5	-	TGCAGTGCTAGCAAGGGGAGCGACAATCAGCCCCAGCATTTT	CSASKGSDNQPQHF
-	TRBV7-8	TRBJ1-2	few	TGTGCCAGCAGCGCCCGAGACCGCTCCTATGGCTACACCTTC	CASSARDRSYGYTF
-	TRBV3-1	TRBJ1-1	few	TGTGCCAGCAGCCAAGGGCGAGTTGACACTGAAGCTTTCTTT	CASSQGRVDTEAFF
-	TRBV12-3/TRBV12-4	TRBJ2-7	few	TGTGCCAGCAGTATGACTGGTAGCTCCTACGAGCAGTACTTC	CASSMTGSSYEQYF
-	TRBV5-1	TRBJ2-7	-	TGCGCCAGCAGCTTATATCCCCCGGGACTGATCTCCTACGAGCAGTACTTC	CASSLYPPGLISYEQYF
-	TRBV5-1	TRBJ1-4	few	TGCGCCAGCAGCTTGAAAGGCCTGGGGCATGAAAAACTGTTTTTT	CASSLKGLGHEKLFF
TRBD2	TRBV5-4	TRBJ2-5	few	TGTGCCAGCAGCTGGACTAGCGGGACCCAAGAGACCCAGTACTTC	CASSWTSGTQETQYF
-	TRBV9	TRBJ2-5	many	TGTGCCAGCAGCGTAGGGCCTAGCCGTCGCCAAGAGACCCAGTACTTC	CASSVGPSRRQETQYF
-	TRBV12-5	TRBJ2-5	few	TGTGCTAGTGGTTTCTCGCAACGGGACCAAGGGGAGACCCAGTACTTC	CASGFSQRDQGETQYF